One sample yielded the 22 T cell receptor beta chains listed below, sequenced in a study of shared clonotypes between healthy human individuals (dated by TCRdb to 2019 to 2021). The library relied on the immunoSEQ multiplex PCR assay. Here the immuneACCESS table is served through TCRdb, limited to in-frame sequences with V and J called. Missing clones are a known gap in these copies; in checked studies unresolved V genes cover under half, and the rest lacks a known reason. The sample table shows 2.3 million or so clones, and about 92% are seen once. 0.39% of the sample is taken by the ten largest. Sequences were obtained from naive CD4+ T cells from PBMCs. The label giving this sample's cell subset or site can be read as: CD45RA+ positively selected. The receptors originated from a man aged 18 to 30 in good health. Some clones in this sample may be carry-over from other donors' samples.

This chain connects TRBV28 to TRBJ1-3, with D maybe TRBD1 (5 bases). CDR3 length equals 14 residues. CDR1 and CDR2 (germline): MDHEN, SYDVKM. Trimming shortened V by 5 bases and J by 0 bases, and 8 bases separated the two germline ends. CDR3 region: CASSRTSSGNTIYF. Here the CDR3 DNA reads TGTGCCAGCAGTCGGACAAGCTCTGGAAACACCATATATTTT.

The chain recombines TRBV7-2 with TRBJ2-1; TRBD2 is a possible D gene (6 bases). The germline V and J ends were trimmed by 1 base and 1 base, with 14 bases remaining between them. Germline loops: CDR1 SGHTA, CDR2 FQGNSA. CDR3 length: 17 amino acids. DNA for the CDR3: TGTGCCAGCAGCTTAGAGGGCGGGGCGGGATCCTACAATGAGCAGTTCTTC. Protein: CASSLEGGAGSYNEQFF.

This rearrangement joins TRBV30 to TRBJ2-2; no firm D call. Trimming cost V 3 bases and J 1 base, with 15 bases left between them. This CDR3 comprises 16 residues. Germline lookup yields CDR1 GTSNPN and CDR2 SVGIG (reference sequence). This chain's CDR3 is CAWRDIRNLNTGELFF. For the CDR3, the DNA is TGTGCCTGGAGAGACATCCGTAACCTGAACACCGGGGAGCTGTTTTTT.

This chain joins TRBV18 and TRBJ2-7, with a possible D match to TRBD1 (7 bases). The CDR3 contains 15 residues. Deletions cut 6 bases from V and 3 bases from J, with 18 bases between. Germline V gene sequence: CDR1 KGHSH, CDR2 LQKENI. CDR3 DNA sequence: TGTGCCAGCTCCTCAACGGGGGACAGTAACTACGAGCAGTACTTC. Amino acid sequence: CASSSTGDSNYEQYF. Filled out from reference TRBV18 and TRBJ2-7, the complete variable domain reads NAGVMQNPRHLVRRRGQEARLRCSPMKGHSHVYWYRQLPEEGLKFMVYLQKENIIDESGMPKERFSAEFPKEGPSILRIQQVVRGDSAAYFCASSSTGDSNYEQYFGPGTRLTVT.

The rearrangement joins TRBV5-5 to TRBJ2-5, with TRBD2 matching over 9 bases. After removal of 0 bases from V and 5 bases from J, the junction contained 8 bases not matched to a gene. In germline, CDR1 is SGHKS, CDR2 YYEKEE (reference sequence). The CDR3 extends over 16 amino acids. Here the CDR3 DNA reads TGTGCCAGCAGCTTGGATGTAGCGGGAGTTCTGGAGACCCAGTACTTC. Translated, it gives CASSLDVAGVLETQYF.

J is TRBJ2-2 and V is TRBV6-1; D perhaps matches TRBD1 (5 bases). CDR1 MNHNS and CDR2 SASEGT come from the germline V gene. CDR3 size: 14 residues. Trimming pared 5 bases from V and 2 bases from J, leaving 9 bases between. The CDR3 is CASSTQDNTGELFF. CDR3 DNA: TGTGCCAGCAGTACACAGGACAACACCGGGGAGCTGTTTTTT.

V and J are TRBV7-2 and TRBJ2-7, with 7 nucleotides matching TRBD2. The V gene's germline CDR1 is SGHTA and CDR2 FQGNSA. The CDR3 has 16 amino acids. Trimming removed 5 bases from V and 1 base from J; junction bases left unmatched: 11. CDR3 nucleotide sequence: TGTGCCAGCAGCCCCGGTATTAGCGGGCCATCCTACGAGCAGTACTTC. It specifies CASSPGISGPSYEQYF.

The V call is TRBV30, the J call TRBJ1-1, with D uncertain. Looked up from germline, CDR1 is GTSNPN and CDR2 is SVGIG (reference sequence). Trimming pared 2 bases from V and 7 bases from J, leaving 8 bases between. The CDR3 extends over 11 amino acids. CDR3 protein: CAWSIRGEAFF. The CDR3 region has the DNA TGTGCCTGGAGTATCCGGGGTGAAGCTTTCTTT.

V is TRBV9 and J is TRBJ2-1; D might be TRBD2 (6 bases). V lost 3 bases, J lost 2 bases, and 12 bases lay in between. CDR1 and CDR2 (germline): SGDLS, YYNGEE. CDR3 length equals 15 residues. The CDR3 loop reads CASSDNAGTYNEQFF. For the CDR3, the DNA is TGTGCCAGCAGCGACAACGCGGGAACCTACAATGAGCAGTTCTTC.

The rearrangement uses TRBV5-1 and TRBJ2-1, with D possibly TRBD1 on 5 matching bases. Germline CDR1 and CDR2: SGHRS and YFSETQ. Trimming took 0 bases from V and 3 from J, leaving 7 bases between them. The CDR3 is made up of 14 amino acids. DNA of the CDR3: TGCGCCAGCAGCTTGGTGGACAACTACAATGAGCAGTTCTTC. Its translation is CASSLVDNYNEQFF.

The V and J genes are TRBV27 and TRBJ2-1, with D possibly being TRBD1 or TRBD2 (5 bases each). This CDR3 has 14 residues. The ends were cut back, 5 bases at V and 8 bases at J, with 16 bases in the middle. The V gene's germline CDR1 is MNHEY and CDR2 SMNVEV (reference sequence). CDR3 DNA sequence: TGTGCCAGCAGTCTCGGGGCCCAAGAAGATGAGCAGTTCTTC. Encoded protein: CASSLGAQEDEQFF.

The DNA of the CDR3 is TGTGCCAGCAGCCAACGGCTAGCACGGCAAGAGACCCAGTACTTC. Protein: CASSQRLARQETQYF. The V and J genes are TRBV14 and TRBJ2-5; D may be TRBD2 (5 bases). This CDR3 comprises 15 residues. Trimming shortened V by 2 bases and J by 2 bases, and 12 bases separated the two germline ends. The V gene's germline CDR1 is SGHDN and CDR2 FVKESK. Complete variable domain (other parts from reference TRBV14 and TRBJ2-5): EAGVTQFPSHSVIEKGQTVTLRCDPISGHDNLYWYRRVMGKEIKFLLHFVKESKQDESGMPNNRFLAERTGGTYSTLKVQPAELEDSGVYFCASSQRLARQETQYFGPGTRLLVL.

This clone was seen once. This chain links TRBV18 with TRBJ2-3; D is perhaps TRBD1 (5 bases). The CDR3 has 15 amino acids. The germline gives CDR1 KGHSH, CDR2 LQKENI. Trimming cost V 3 bases and J 0 bases, with 10 bases left between them. CDR3 sequence (DNA): TGTGCCAGCTCACCTTGGGGCCCCAGCACAGATACGCAGTATTTT. Amino acid sequence: CASSPWGPSTDTQYF.

V gene TRBV2 combines with J gene TRBJ2-5, with TRBD2 matching 7 bases. The CDR3 is made up of 15 amino acids. With V trimmed by 4 bases and J by 4 bases, 9 bases remained unmatched. Germline CDR1 reads SNHLY; CDR2 reads FYNNEI. The CDR3 is CASSVSGGGRETQYF. DNA for the CDR3: TGTGCCAGCAGTGTTAGTGGTGGCGGGAGAGAGACCCAGTACTTC.

Worth noting for this clone: One end of the junction is discordant with germline, which a read error may explain. The chain links TRBV7-9 to TRBJ2-2; the match to TRBD1 covers 10 bases. Germline V lookup: CDR1 SEHNR, CDR2 FQNEAQ (reference sequence). This CDR3 contains 17 residues. Here the CDR3 DNA reads TGTGCCAGCAGCACAGAGACAGGGGGCCCGAACGCCGGGGAGCTGTTTTTT. Protein product: CASSTETGGPNAGELFF.

The table lists this clone with a count of one. The chain recombines TRBV6-6 with TRBJ2-7; no firm D call. The CDR3 is made up of 13 amino acids. Trimming took off 6 bases at V and 6 bases at J, with 15 bases between the two ends. Germline V lookup: CDR1 MNHNY, CDR2 SVGAGI (reference sequence). The CDR3 loop reads CASSPGLGREQYF. CDR3 in DNA: TGTGCCAGCAGCCCGGGTTTGGGCCGCGAGCAGTACTTC.

This clone appeared a single time. The V call is TRBV2, the J call TRBJ1-2, with D perhaps matching TRBD1 (5 bases). This CDR3 has 14 residues. The V end was cut by 4 bases, the J end by 7 bases, with 16 bases between. The V gene's germline CDR1 is SNHLY and CDR2 FYNNEI. The CDR3 loop is CASSGEGRAVGYTF. CDR3 DNA sequence: TGTGCCAGCAGTGGGGAGGGCAGGGCGGTTGGCTACACCTTC.

This clone appeared once. This rearrangement joins TRBV5-1 to TRBJ2-1; no clear D gene. This CDR3 spans 15 amino acids. Trimming stripped 2 bases from V and 2 bases from J, with 11 bases between. CDR1 is SGHRS, CDR2 YFSETQ, per germline. In DNA form, the CDR3 reads TGCGCCAGCAGCTTCGAAGATCAGCCCTACAATGAGCAGTTCTTC. Protein: CASSFEDQPYNEQFF. Combining the CDR3 with reference TRBV5-1 and TRBJ2-1 gives the whole variable domain KAGVTQTPRYLIKTRGQQVTLSCSPISGHRSVSWYQQTPGQGLQFLFEYFSETQRNKGNFPGRFSGRQFSNSRSEMNVSTLELGDSALYLCASSFEDQPYNEQFFGPGTRLTVL.

The V call is TRBV27, the J call TRBJ2-7, with 12 bases matching TRBD2. Per the germline V gene, CDR1 is MNHEY and CDR2 is SMNVEV (reference sequence). V shed 5 bases, J shed 10 bases, and the junction held 9 bases outside the gene matches. The CDR3 sequence is 14 residues long. The CDR3 spells CASSIRLAGVNQYF. In DNA form, the CDR3 reads TGTGCCAGCAGTATCAGACTAGCGGGAGTGAATCAGTACTTC.

CDR3 coding DNA: TGTGCCAGTTCCCGGGACAGTAATAATGAAAAACTGTTTTTT. This translates into CASSRDSNNEKLFF. The chain couples TRBV28 to TRBJ1-4, with 7 positions matching TRBD1. CDR3 size: 14 residues. Germline-derived CDR1 and CDR2 are MDHEN and SYDVKM. With 9 bases clipped from V and 4 bases from J, the junction kept 8 bases outside the gene matches.

This chain joins TRBV6-5 and TRBJ1-5; D is unclear. V lost 6 bases, J lost 6 bases, and 15 bases lay in between. Germline loops: CDR1 MNHEY, CDR2 SVGAGI. This CDR3 comprises 14 residues. As DNA, the CDR3 is TGTGCCAGCAGCCCCTTAGGGTGGGGTCAGCCCCAGCATTTT. Amino acid sequence: CASSPLGWGQPQHF.

Regarding this clone: The same CDR3 is also encoded by other DNA sequences in this sample. V usage is TRBV28 and J usage is TRBJ2-5; 14 bases are a match to TRBD2. The CDR3 runs 17 residues. V was pared by 6 bases and J by 5 bases, with 11 bases of the junction left unmatched. In germline, CDR1 is MDHEN, CDR2 SYDVKM. Here the CDR3 reads CASSLPGLAGASETQYF. In DNA, the CDR3 is TGTGCCAGCAGCCTCCCGGGACTAGCGGGAGCATCGGAGACCCAGTACTTC.